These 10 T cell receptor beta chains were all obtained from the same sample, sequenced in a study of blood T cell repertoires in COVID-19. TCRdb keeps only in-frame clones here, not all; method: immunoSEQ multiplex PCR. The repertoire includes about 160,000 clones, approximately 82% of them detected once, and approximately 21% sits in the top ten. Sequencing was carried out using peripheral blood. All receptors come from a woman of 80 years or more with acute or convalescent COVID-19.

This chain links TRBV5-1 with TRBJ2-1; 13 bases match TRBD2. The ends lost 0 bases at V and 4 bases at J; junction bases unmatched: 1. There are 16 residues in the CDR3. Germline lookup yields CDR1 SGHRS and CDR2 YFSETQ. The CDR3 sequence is CASSLGLAGGYNEQFF. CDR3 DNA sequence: TGCGCCAGCAGCTTGGGACTAGCGGGAGGTTACAATGAGCAGTTCTTC. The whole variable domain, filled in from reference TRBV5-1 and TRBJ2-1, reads KAGVTQTPRYLIKTRGQQVTLSCSPISGHRSVSWYQQTPGQGLQFLFEYFSETQRNKGNFPGRFSGRQFSNSRSEMNVSTLELGDSALYLCASSLGLAGGYNEQFFGPGTRLTVL.

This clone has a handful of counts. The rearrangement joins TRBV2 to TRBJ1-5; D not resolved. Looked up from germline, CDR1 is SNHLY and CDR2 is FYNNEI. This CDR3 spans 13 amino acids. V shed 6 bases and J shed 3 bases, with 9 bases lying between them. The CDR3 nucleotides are TGTGCCAGCAGCGATGGCCCCAATCAGCCCCAGCATTTT. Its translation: CASSDGPNQPQHF.

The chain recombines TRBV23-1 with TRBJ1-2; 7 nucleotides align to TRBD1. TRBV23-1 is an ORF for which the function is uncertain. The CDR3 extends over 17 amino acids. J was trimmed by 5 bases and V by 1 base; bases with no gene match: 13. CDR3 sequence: CASSQLMGRTGTYGYTF. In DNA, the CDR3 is TGCGCCAGCAGTCAATTAATGGGCAGGACAGGTACATATGGCTACACCTTC.

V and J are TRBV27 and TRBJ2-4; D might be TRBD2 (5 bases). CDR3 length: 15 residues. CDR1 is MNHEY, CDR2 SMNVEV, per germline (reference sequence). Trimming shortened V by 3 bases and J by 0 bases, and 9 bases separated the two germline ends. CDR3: CASSFGGLAKNIQYF. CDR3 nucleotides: TGTGCCAGCAGTTTTGGCGGGTTAGCCAAAAACATTCAGTACTTC.

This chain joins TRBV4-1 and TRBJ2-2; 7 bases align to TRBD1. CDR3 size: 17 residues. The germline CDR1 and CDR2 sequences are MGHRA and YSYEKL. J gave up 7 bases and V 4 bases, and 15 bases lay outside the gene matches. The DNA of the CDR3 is TGCGCCAGCAGCCCACACCCCAGGGCCCCAGGGGGCGGGGAGCTGTTTTTT. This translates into CASSPHPRAPGGGELFF.

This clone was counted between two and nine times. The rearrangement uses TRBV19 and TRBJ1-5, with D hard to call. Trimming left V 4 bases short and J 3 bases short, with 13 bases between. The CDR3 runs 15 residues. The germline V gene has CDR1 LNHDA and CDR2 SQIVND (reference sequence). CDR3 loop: CASSTSGVYNQPQHF. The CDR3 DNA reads TGTGCCAGTAGTACCTCGGGAGTGTACAATCAGCCCCAGCATTTT.

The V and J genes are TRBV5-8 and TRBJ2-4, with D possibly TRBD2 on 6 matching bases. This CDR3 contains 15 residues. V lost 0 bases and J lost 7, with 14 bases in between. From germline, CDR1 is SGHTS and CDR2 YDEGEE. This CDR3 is CASSLVGAAGNIQYF. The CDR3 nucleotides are TGTGCCAGCAGCTTGGTTGGAGCGGCGGGGAACATTCAGTACTTC.

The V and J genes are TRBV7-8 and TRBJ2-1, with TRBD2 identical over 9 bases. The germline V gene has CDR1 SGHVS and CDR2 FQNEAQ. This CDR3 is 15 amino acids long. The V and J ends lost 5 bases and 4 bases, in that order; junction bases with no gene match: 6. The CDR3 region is CASSESSGGYNEQFF. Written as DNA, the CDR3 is TGTGCCAGCAGCGAAAGTAGCGGGGGATACAATGAGCAGTTCTTC.

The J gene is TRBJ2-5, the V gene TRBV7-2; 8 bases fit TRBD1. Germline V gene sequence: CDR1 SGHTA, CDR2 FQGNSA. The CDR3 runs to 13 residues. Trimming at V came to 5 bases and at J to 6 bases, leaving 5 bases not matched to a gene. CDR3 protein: CASSQDRGKTQYF. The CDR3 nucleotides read TGTGCCAGCAGCCAAGACAGGGGAAAGACCCAGTACTTC.

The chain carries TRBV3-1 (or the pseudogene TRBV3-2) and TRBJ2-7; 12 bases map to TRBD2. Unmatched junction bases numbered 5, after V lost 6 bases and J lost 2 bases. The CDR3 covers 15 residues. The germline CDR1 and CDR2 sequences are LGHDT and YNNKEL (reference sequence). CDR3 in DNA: TGTGCCAGCAGACGACGGACTAGCGGGACCTACGAGCAGTACTTC. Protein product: CASRRRTSGTYEQYF.